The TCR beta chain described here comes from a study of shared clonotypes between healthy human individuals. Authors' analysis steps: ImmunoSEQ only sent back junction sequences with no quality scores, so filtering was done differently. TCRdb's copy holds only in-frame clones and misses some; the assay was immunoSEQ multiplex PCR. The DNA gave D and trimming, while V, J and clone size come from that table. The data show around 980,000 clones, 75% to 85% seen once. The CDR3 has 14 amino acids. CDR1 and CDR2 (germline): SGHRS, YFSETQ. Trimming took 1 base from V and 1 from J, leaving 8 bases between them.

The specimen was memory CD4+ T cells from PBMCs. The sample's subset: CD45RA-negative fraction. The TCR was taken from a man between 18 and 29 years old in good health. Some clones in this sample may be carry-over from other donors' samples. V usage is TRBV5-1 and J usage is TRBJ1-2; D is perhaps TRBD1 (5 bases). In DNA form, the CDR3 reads TGCGCCAGCAGCTTGCAGGGCCATAACTATGGCTACACCTTC. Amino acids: CASSLQGHNYGYTF. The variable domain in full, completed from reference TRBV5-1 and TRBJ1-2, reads KAGVTQTPRYLIKTRGQQVTLSCSPISGHRSVSWYQQTPGQGLQFLFEYFSETQRNKGNFPGRFSGRQFSNSRSEMNVSTLELGDSALYLCASSLQGHNYGYTFGSGTRLTVV.